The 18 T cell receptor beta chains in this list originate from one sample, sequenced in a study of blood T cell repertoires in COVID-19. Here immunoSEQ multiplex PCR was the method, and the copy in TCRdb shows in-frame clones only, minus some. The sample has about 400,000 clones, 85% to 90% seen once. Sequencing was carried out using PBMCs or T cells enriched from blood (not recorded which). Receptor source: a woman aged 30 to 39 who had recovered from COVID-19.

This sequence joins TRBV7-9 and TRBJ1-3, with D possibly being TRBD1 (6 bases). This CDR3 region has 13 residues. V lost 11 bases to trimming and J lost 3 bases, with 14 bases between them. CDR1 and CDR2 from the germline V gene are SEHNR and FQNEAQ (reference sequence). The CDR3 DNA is TGTGCCCGAGAGGGGGAGAATGGAAACACCATATATTTT. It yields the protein CAREGENGNTIYF. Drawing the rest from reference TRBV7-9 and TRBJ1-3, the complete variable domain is DTGVSQNPRHKITKRGQNVTFRCDPISEHNRLYWYRQTLGQGPEFLTYFQNEAQLEKSRLLSDRFSAERPKGSFSTLEIQRTEQGDSAMYLCAREGENGNTIYFGEGSWLTVV.

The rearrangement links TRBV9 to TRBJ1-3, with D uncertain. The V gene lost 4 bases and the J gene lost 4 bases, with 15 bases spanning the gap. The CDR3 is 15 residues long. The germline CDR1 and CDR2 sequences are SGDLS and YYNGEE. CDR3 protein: CASSKVGQTGNTIYF. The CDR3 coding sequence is TGTGCCAGCAGCAAAGTTGGGCAAACCGGAAACACCATATATTTT.

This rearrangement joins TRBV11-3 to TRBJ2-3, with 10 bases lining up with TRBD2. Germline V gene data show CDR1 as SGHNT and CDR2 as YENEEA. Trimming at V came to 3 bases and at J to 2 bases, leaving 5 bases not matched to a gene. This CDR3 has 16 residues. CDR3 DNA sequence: TGTGCCAGCAGCTTGGTTCTAGCGGGAGTCACAGATACGCAGTATTTT. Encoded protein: CASSLVLAGVTDTQYF.

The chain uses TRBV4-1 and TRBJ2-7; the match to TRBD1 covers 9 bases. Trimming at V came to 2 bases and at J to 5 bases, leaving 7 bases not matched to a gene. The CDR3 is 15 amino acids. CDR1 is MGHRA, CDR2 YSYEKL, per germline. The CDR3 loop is CASSQPGTGTDEQYF. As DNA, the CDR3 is TGCGCCAGCAGCCAACCCGGGACAGGGACAGACGAGCAGTACTTC.

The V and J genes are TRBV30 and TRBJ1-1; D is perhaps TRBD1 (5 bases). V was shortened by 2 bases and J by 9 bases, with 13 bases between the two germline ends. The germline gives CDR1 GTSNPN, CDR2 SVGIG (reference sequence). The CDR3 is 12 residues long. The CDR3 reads CAWSIAQGKAFF. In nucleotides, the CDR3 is TGTGCCTGGAGTATCGCGCAGGGAAAAGCTTTCTTT.

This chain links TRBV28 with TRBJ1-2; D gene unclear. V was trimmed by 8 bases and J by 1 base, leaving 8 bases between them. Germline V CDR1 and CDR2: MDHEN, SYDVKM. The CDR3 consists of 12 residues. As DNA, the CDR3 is TGTGCCAGCTGGAGTATTAACTATGGCTACACCTTC. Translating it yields CASWSINYGYTF.

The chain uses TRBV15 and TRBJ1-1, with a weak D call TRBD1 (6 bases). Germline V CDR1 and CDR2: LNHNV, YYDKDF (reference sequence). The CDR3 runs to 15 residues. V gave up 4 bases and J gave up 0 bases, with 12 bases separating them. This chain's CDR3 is CATSTARGLNTEAFF. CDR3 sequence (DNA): TGTGCCACCAGCACCGCTAGGGGGTTGAACACTGAAGCTTTCTTT.

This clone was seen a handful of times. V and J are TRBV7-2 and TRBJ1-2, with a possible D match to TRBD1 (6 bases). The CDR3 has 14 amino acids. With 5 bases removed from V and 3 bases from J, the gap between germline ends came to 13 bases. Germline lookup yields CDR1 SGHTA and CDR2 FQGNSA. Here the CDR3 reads CASSPSGGDYGYTF. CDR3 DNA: TGTGCCAGCAGCCCATCGGGGGGCGACTATGGCTACACCTTC. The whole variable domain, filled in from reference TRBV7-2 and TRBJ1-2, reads GAGVSQSPSNKVTEKGKDVELRCDPISGHTALYWYRQSLGQGLEFLIYFQGNSAPDKSGLPSDRFSAERTGGSVSTLTIQRTQQEDSAVYLCASSPSGGDYGYTFGSGTRLTVV.

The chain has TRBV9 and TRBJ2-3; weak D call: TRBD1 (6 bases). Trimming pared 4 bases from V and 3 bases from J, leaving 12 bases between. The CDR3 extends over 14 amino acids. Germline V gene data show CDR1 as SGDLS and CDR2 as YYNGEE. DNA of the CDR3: TGTGCCAGCAGCTCGGGCCAGGGGACAGATACGCAGTATTTT. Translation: CASSSGQGTDTQYF. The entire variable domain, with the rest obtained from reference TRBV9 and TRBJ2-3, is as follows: DSGVTQTPKHLITATGQRVTLRCSPRSGDLSVYWYQQSLDQGLQFLIQYYNGEERAKGNILERFSAQQFPDLHSELNLSSLELGDSALYFCASSSGQGTDTQYFGPGTRLTVL.

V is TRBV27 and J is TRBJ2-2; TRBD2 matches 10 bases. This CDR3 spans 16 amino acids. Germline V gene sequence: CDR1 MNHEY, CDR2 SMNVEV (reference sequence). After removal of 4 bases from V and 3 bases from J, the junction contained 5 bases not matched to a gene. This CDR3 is CASSSSGGADTGELFF. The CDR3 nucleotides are TGTGCCAGCAGTTCGAGCGGGGGGGCCGACACCGGGGAGCTGTTTTTT.

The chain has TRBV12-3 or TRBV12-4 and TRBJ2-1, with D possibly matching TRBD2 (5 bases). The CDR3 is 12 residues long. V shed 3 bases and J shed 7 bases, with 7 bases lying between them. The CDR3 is CASSFGGNEQFF. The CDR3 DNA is TGTGCCAGCAGTTTTGGCGGGAATGAGCAGTTCTTC.

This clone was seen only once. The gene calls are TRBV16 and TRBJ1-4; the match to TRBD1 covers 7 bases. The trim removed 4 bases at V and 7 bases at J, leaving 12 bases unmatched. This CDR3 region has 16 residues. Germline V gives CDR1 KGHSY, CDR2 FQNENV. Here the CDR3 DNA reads TGTGCCAGCAGCCTTACGACAGGGTCAGGGCGTGAAAAACTGTTTTTT. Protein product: CASSLTTGSGREKLFF.

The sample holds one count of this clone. In DNA form, the CDR3 reads TGTGCCAGCAGCCAGTTACAGGGTGGCCAGCCCCAGCATTTT. This sequence encodes CASSQLQGGQPQHF. The chain employs TRBV3-1 (or the pseudogene TRBV3-2) and TRBJ1-5; tentatively, D is TRBD1 (6 bases). The CDR3 has 14 residues. V lost 3 bases and J 7 bases, leaving 13 bases between the germline ends. Germline V gene lookup returns CDR1 LGHDT and CDR2 YNNKEL (reference sequence).

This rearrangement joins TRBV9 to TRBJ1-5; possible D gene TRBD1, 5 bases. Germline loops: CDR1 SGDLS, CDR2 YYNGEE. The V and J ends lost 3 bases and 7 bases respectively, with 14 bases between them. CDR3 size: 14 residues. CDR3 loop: CASSGDRSGQPQHF. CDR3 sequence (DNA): TGTGCCAGCAGCGGAGACAGATCCGGCCAGCCCCAGCATTTT.

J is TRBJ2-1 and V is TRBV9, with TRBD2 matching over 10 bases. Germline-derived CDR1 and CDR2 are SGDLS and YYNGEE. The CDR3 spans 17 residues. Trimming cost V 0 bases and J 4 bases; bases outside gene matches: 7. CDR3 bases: TGTGCCAGCAGCGTAGTACCGGCTAGCGGGAGTTACAATGAGCAGTTCTTC. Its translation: CASSVVPASGSYNEQFF. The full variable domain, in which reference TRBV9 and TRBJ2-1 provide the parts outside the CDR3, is DSGVTQTPKHLITATGQRVTLRCSPRSGDLSVYWYQQSLDQGLQFLIQYYNGEERAKGNILERFSAQQFPDLHSELNLSSLELGDSALYFCASSVVPASGSYNEQFFGPGTRLTVL.

The CDR3 sequence is CASSEQGYQPQHF. For the CDR3, the DNA is TGTGCCAGCAGTGAACAGGGGTACCAGCCCCAGCATTTT. The chain is built from TRBV2 and TRBJ1-5, with a tentative D call TRBD1 (6 bases). V shed 2 bases and J shed 7 bases, with 9 bases lying between them. The length of the CDR3 is 13 residues. In germline, CDR1 is SNHLY, CDR2 FYNNEI.

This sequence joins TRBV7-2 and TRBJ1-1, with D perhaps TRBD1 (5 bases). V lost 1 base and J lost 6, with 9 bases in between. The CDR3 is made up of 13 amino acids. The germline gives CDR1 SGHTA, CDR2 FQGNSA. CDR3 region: CASSLVFRAEAFF. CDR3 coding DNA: TGTGCCAGCAGCTTAGTCTTCAGGGCTGAAGCTTTCTTT.

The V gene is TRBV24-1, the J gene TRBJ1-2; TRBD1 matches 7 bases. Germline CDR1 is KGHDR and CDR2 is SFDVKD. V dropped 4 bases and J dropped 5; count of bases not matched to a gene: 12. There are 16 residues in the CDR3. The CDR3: CATSDRNRGFGYGYTF. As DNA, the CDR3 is TGTGCCACCAGTGACCGGAACAGGGGATTCGGATATGGCTACACCTTC.